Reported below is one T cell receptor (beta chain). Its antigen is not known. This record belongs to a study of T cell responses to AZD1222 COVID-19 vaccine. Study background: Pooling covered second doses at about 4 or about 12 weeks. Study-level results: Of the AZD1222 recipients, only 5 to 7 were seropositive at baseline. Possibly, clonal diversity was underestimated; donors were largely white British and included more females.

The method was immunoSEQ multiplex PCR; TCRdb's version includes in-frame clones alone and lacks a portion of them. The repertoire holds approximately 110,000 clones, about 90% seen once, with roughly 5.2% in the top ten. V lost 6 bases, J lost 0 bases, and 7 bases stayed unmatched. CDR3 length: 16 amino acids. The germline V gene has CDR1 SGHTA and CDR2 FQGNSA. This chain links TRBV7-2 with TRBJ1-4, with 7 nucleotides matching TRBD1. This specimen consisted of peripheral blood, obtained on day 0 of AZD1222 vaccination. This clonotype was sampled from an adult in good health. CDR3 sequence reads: CASRAGGSATNEKLFF. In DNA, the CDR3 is TGTGCCAGCAGAGCAGGGGGGTCAGCAACTAATGAAAAACTGTTTTTT.